This T cell receptor beta chain comes out of a study of shared T cell receptors in the human thymus (dated by TCRdb to about 2021). As for the study more broadly: The study examined how the human thymus generates shared, self-reactive T-cell receptor alpha chains.

As for this clone: This clone's antigen is unknown. The record has no base qualities; no much larger clone is one base away.

Ends trimmed: V by 3 bases, J by 4 bases; bases unmatched to a gene: 3. The cysteine opens and the phenylalanine closes a CDR3 of 14 amino acids. CDR3 DNA only is kept here, 42 bases in frame from base 1. CDR1 and CDR2 are read off the germline V gene as KGHSH and LQKENI. Library generation was performed with the immunoSEQ multiplex PCR assay. Entries here come from immuneACCESS through TCRdb and include only in-frame sequences with V and J called. Some clones fail to appear in such tables; in the studies checked, an unresolved V gene covers under half of the shortfall, and the cause of the remainder is unknown. For this sample there are approximately 760,000 clones; 75% to 90% appear just once. Approximately 0.01% of the sample rests with the top ten. This sample also appeared in a second study, on human thymus T cells. The second study's authors report: Immunologically healthy infants undergoing open corrective cardiac surgery for congenital heart defects in Finland were used as donors. Thymus tissue was collected as surgical resects that were removed during corrective cardiac surgery. Biased V and J gene segment usage appeared to be present in both thymic and peripheral blood repertoires. According to the related research, thymic TCR repertoires were highly overlapping among unrelated individuals. The study described the TCR alpha and beta repertoires in under 10 infant thymus samples and a few matching peripheral blood samples. The cohort included over five male and a couple of female infants, with donor ages spanning 7 to 244 days. Thymocytes were mechanically released from the tissue and were stored as pellets of about 9.5-33 million cells at -70 degrees C. Genomic DNA was extracted from frozen cell pellets with a QIAsymphony instrument. TCRB and TCRAD loci were amplified from a standardized quantity of quality-controlled genomic DNA using the immunoSEQ multiplex PCR assay. The V(D)J region was spanned by amplicons of a length sufficient to cover the CDR3 and to identify V and J genes. The commercial immunoSEQ service was used to sequence amplicons on an Illumina platform. Primer bias and sequencing errors were corrected using previously described methods, and TCRAD and TCRB definitions followed the IMGT database. Repertoires were analysed with immunoSEQ Analyzer 3.0 and VDJTools, covering basic statistics, V/J segment usage, diversity estimates, rarefaction and pairwise overlap. Diversity was estimated using the Chao1, ChaoE, Efron-Thisted, Shannon and inverse Simpson indices, and was also estimated on datasets down-sampled to the size of the smallest sample. Repertoire overlap was assessed by strict matching of CDR3 nucleotide sequence, V gene and J gene, and clustering was done by Jaccard-based multidimensional scaling. On average, thymus samples yielded roughly 770,000 unique TCRB clonotypes, whereas blood samples yielded approximately 84,000.

The chain uses TRBV18 and TRBJ1-2; the central 9 bases match TRBD1. Sample: thymocytes. The TCR comes from a girl in the first two years of life with a congenital heart defect. Donor details come from another sample of the same person, matched by shared clones. The CDR3 region: CASSPRDRVYGYTF. The DNA reads TGTGCCAGCTCACCTAGGGACAGGGTCTATGGCTACACCTTC.